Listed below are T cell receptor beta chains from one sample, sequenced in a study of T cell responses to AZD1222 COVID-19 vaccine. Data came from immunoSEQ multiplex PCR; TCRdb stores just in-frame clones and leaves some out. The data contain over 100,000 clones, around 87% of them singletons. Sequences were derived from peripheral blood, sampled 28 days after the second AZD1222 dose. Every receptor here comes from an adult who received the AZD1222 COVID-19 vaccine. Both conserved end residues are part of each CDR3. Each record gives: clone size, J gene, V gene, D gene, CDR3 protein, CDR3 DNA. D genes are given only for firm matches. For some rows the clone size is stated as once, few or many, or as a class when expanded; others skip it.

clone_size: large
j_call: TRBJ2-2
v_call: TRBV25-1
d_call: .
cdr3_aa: CASSFSDAGELFF
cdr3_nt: TGTGCCAGCAGTTTTAGTGATGCCGGGGAGCTGTTTTTT

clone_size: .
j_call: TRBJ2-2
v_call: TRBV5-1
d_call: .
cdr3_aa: CASSGQNTGELFF
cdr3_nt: TGCGCCAGCTCGGGACAGAACACCGGGGAGCTGTTTTTT

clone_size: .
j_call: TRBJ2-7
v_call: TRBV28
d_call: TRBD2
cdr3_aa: CASRSSGPNYSYEQYF
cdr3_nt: TGTGCCAGCAGATCTAGCGGACCGAATTACTCCTACGAGCAGTACTTC

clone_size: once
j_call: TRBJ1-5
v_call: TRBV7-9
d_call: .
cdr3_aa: CASSLVGGLGTYDGQPQHF
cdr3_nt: TGTGCCAGCAGCTTAGTAGGGGGTCTGGGGACATACGATGGGCAGCCCCAGCATTTT

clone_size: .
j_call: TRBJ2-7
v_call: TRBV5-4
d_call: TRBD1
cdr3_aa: CASSEGTGYREQYF
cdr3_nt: TGTGCCAGCAGCGAAGGGACAGGGTATCGCGAGCAGTACTTC

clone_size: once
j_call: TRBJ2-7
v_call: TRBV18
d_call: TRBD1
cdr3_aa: CASAHTGQVSYEQYF
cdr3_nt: TGTGCCAGCGCCCACACGGGACAGGTGTCCTACGAGCAGTACTTC

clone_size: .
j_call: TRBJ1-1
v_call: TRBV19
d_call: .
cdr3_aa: CASTEGFVNTEAFF
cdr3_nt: TGTGCCAGTACCGAAGGGTTCGTGAACACTGAAGCTTTCTTT

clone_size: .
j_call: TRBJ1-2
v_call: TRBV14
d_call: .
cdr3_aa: CASSQDLNAKNTF
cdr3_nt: TGTGCCAGCAGCCAAGATTTAAACGCCAAAAACACCTTC

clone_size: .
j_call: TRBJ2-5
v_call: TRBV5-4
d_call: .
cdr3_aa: CATGEPGAGETQYF
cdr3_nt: TGTGCCACCGGGGAACCGGGGGCTGGAGAGACCCAGTACTTC

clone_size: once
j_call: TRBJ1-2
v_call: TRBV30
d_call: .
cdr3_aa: CAWSGTVYGYTF
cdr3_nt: TGTGCCTGGAGTGGGACAGTCTATGGCTACACCTTC

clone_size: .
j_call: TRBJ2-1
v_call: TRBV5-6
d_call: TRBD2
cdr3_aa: CASARASGSKFF
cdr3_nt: TGTGCCAGCGCACGGGCTAGCGGGAGTAAGTTCTTC

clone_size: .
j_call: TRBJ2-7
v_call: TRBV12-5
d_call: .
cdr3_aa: CASGTGSGRSYEQYF
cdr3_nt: TGTGCTAGTGGTACAGGTAGCGGCCGGTCCTACGAGCAGTACTTC

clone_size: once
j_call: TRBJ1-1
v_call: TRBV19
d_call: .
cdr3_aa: CASSVLRDTEAFF
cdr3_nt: TGTGCCAGTAGTGTTCTTCGGGACACTGAAGCTTTCTTT

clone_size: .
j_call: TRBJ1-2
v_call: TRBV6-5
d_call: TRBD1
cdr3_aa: CASSSRKDRIGGYTF
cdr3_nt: TGTGCCAGCAGTTCCCGCAAGGACAGGATAGGGGGCTACACCTTC

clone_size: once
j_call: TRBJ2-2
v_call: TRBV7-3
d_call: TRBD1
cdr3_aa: CASRRQGANTGELFF
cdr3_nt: TGTGCCAGCAGACGACAGGGTGCGAACACCGGGGAGCTGTTTTTT

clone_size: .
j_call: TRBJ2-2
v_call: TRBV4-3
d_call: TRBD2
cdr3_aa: CASSLLAGDGTGELFF
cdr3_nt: TGCGCCAGCAGCCTATTAGCGGGAGATGGCACCGGGGAGCTGTTTTTT

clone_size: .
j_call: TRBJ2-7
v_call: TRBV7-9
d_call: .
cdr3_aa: CASSLAGQSSEQYF
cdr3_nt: TGTGCCAGCAGCTTAGCGGGGCAGTCTTCTGAGCAGTACTTC

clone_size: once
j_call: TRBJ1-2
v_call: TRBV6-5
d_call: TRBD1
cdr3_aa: CASSQGGYNYGYTF
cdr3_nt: TGTGCCAGCAGCCAGGGGGGTTATAACTATGGCTACACCTTC